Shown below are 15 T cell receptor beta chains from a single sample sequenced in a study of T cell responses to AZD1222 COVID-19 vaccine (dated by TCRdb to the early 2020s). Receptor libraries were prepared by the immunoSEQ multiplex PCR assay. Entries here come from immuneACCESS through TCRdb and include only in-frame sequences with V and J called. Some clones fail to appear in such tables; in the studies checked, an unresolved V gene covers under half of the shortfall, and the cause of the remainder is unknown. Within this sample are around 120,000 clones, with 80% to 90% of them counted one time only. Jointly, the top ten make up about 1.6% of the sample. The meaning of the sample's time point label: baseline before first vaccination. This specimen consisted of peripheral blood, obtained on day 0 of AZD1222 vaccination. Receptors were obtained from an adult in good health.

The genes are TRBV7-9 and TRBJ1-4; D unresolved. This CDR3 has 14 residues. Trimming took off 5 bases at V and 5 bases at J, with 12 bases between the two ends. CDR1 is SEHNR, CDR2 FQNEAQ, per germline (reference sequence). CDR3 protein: CASSPRQTNEKLFF. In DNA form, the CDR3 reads TGTGCCAGCAGCCCTCGGCAGACAAATGAAAAACTGTTTTTT.

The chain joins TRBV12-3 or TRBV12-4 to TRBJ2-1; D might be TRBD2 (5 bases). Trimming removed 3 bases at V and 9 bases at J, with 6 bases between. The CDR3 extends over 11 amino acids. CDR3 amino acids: CASSFRGEQFF. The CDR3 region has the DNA TGTGCCAGCAGTTTTCGGGGTGAGCAGTTCTTC.

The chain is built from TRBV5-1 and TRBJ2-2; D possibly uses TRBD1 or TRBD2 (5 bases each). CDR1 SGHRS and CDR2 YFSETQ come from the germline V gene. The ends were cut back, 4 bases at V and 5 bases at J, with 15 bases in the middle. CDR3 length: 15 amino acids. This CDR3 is CASSTGDRRTGELFF. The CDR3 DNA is TGCGCCAGCAGCACCGGGGACCGCCGAACCGGGGAGCTGTTTTTT.

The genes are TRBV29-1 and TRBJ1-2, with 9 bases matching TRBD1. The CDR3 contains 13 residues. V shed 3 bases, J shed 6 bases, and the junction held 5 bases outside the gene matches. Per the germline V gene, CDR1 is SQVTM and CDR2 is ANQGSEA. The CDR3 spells CSVDGTGRNGYTF. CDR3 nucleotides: TGCAGCGTTGATGGGACAGGGAGGAATGGCTACACCTTC.

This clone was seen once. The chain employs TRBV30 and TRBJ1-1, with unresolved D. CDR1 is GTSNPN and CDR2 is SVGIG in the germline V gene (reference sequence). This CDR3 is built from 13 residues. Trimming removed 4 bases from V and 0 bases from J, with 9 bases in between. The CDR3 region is CAWKSAVNTEAFF. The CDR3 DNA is TGTGCCTGGAAATCTGCGGTGAACACTGAAGCTTTCTTT.

Written as DNA, the CDR3 is TGTGCCAGCAGTTTGTTCCGGACTAGTAAGCCAGATACGCAGTATTTT. It translates to CASSLFRTSKPDTQYF. The chain couples TRBV6-5 to TRBJ2-3; 7 bases line up with TRBD2. J lost 4 bases, V lost 4 bases, and 11 bases had no gene match. Germline CDR1 and CDR2: MNHEY and SVGAGI. The CDR3 runs to 16 residues.

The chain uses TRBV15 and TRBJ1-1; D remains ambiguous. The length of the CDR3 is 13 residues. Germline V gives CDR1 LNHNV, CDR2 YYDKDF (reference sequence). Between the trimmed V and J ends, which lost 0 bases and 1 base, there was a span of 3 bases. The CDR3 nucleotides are TGTGCCACCAGCAGAGACAGGAACACTGAAGCTTTCTTT. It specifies CATSRDRNTEAFF.

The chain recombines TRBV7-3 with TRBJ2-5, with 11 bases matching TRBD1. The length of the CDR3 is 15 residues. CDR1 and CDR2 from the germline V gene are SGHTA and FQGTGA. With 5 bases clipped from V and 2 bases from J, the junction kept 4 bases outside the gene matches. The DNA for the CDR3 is TGTGCCAGCAGCGAGGGGACAGGGGGACAAGAGACCCAGTACTTC. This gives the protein CASSEGTGGQETQYF. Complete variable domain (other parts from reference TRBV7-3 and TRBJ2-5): GAGVSQTPSNKVTEKGKYVELRCDPISGHTALYWYRQSLGQGPEFLIYFQGTGAADDSGLPNDRFFAVRPEGSVSTLKIQRTERGDSAVYLCASSEGTGGQETQYFGPGTRLLVL.

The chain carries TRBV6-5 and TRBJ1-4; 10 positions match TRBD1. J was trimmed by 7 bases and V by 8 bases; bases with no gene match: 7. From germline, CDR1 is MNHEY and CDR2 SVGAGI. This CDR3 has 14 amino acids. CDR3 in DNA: TGTGCCAGCGATCCCGGGACAGGGGTTGAAAAACTGTTTTTT. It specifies CASDPGTGVEKLFF.

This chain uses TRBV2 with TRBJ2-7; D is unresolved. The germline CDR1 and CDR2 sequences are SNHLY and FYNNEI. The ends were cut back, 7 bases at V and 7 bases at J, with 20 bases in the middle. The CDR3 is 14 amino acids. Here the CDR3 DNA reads TGTGCCAGCACTTCCGAACGGTCCCGAGTAGAGCAGTACTTC. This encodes CASTSERSRVEQYF.

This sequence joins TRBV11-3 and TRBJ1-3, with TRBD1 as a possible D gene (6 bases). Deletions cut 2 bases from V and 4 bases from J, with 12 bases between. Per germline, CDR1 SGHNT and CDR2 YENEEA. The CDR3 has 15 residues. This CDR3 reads CASSLKRGRGNTIYF. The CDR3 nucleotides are TGTGCCAGCAGCTTAAAACGGGGGCGCGGAAACACCATATATTTT.

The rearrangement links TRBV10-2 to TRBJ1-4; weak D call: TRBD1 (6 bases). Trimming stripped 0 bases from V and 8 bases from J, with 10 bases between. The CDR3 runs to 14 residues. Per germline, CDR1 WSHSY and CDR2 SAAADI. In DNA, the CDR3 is TGCGCCAGCAGTGAGTCGAAGGGGGACGAAAAACTGTTTTTT. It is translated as CASSESKGDEKLFF.

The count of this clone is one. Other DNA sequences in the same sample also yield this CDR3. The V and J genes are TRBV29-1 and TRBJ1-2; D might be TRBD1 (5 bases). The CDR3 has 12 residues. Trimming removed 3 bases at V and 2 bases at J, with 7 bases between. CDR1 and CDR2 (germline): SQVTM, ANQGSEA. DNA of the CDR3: TGCAGCGTTGAGAGGGGCAACTATGGCTACACCTTC. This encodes CSVERGNYGYTF.

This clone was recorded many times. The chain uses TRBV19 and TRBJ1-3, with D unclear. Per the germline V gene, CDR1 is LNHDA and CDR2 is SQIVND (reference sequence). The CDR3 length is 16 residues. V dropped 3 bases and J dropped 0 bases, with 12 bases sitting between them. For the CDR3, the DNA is TGTGCCAGTAGTATTCCGGGGATGCGCTCTGGAAACACCATATATTTT. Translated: CASSIPGMRSGNTIYF.

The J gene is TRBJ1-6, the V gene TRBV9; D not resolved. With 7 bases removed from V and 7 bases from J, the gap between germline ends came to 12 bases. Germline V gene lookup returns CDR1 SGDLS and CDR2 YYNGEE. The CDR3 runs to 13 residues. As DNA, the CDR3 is TGTGCCAGCGGGGTTAAGGAGAATTCACCCCTCCACTTT. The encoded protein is CASGVKENSPLHF.